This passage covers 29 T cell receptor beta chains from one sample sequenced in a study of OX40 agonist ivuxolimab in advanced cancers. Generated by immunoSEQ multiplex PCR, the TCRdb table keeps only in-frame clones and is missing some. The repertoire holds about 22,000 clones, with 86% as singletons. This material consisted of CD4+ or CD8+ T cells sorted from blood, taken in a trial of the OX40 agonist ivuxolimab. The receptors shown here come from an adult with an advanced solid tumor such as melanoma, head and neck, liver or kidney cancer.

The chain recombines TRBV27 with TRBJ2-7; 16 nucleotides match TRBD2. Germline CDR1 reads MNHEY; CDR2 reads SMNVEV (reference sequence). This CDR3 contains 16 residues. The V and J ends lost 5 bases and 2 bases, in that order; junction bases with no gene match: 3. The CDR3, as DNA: TGTGCCAGCAGTCCCGGGACTAGCGGGAGGGCCTACGAGCAGTACTTC. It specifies CASSPGTSGRAYEQYF.

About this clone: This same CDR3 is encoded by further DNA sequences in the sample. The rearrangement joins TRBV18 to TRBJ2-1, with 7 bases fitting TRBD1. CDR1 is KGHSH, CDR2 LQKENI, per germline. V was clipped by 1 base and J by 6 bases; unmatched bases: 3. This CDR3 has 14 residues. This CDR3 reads CASSPRGTVNEQFF. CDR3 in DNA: TGTGCCAGCTCACCACGGGGGACAGTCAATGAGCAGTTCTTC.

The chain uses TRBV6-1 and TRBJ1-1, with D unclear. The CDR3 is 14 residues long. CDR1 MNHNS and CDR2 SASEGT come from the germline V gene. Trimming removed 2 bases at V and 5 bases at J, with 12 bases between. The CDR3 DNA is TGTGCCAGCAGTGAATATCGCGTTGGGACTGAAGCTTTCTTT. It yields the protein CASSEYRVGTEAFF.

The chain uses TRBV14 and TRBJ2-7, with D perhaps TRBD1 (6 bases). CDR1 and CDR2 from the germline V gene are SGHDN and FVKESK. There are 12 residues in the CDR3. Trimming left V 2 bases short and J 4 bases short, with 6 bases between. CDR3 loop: CASSQQGYEQYF. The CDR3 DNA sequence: TGTGCCAGCAGCCAACAGGGGTACGAGCAGTACTTC.

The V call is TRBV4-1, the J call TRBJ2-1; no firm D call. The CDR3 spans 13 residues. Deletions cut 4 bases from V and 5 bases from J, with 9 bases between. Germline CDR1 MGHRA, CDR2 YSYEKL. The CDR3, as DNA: TGCGCCAGCAGCCCTCGGGTGGACAATGAGCAGTTCTTC. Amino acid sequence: CASSPRVDNEQFF.

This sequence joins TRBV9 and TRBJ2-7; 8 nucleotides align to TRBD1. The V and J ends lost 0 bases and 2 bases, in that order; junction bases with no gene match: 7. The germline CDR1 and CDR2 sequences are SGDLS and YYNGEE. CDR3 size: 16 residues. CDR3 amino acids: CASSVARTGPTYEQYF. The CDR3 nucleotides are TGTGCCAGCAGCGTAGCCCGGACAGGGCCCACCTACGAGCAGTACTTC.

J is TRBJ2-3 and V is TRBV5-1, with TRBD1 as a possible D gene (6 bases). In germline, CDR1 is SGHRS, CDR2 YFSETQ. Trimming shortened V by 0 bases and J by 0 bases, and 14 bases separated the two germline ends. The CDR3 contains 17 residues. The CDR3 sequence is CASSLVLDRLSTDTQYF. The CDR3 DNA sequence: TGCGCCAGCAGCTTGGTCCTCGACAGGCTCAGCACAGATACGCAGTATTTT.

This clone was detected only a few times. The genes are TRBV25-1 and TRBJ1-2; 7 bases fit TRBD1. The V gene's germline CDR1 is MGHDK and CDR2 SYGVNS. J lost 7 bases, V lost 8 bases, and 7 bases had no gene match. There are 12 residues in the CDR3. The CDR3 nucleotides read TGTGCCAGCTCGAGGGACAGCCTTGGCTACACCTTC. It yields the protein CASSRDSLGYTF.

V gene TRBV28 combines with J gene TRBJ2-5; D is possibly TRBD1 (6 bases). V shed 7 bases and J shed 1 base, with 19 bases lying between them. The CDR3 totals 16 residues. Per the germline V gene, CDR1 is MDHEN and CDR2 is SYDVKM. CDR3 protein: CASNFLAGASQETQYF. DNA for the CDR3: TGTGCCAGCAATTTCCTTGCAGGGGCGAGCCAAGAGACCCAGTACTTC.

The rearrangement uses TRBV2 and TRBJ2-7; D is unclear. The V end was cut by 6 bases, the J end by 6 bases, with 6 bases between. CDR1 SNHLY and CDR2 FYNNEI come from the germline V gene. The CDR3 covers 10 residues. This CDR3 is CASSLSEQYF. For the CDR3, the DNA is TGTGCCAGCAGCCTATCCGAGCAGTACTTC.

The DNA for the CDR3 is TGTGCCAGCAGTTATGGGAGGGGTGCGAACACCGGGGAGCTGTTTTTT. It is translated as CASSYGRGANTGELFF. The J gene is TRBJ2-2, the V gene TRBV6-6; 7 bases are a match to TRBD2. The CDR3 is 16 amino acids. With V trimmed by 3 bases and J by 0 bases, 4 bases remained unmatched. CDR1 MNHNY and CDR2 SVGAGI come from the germline V gene (reference sequence).

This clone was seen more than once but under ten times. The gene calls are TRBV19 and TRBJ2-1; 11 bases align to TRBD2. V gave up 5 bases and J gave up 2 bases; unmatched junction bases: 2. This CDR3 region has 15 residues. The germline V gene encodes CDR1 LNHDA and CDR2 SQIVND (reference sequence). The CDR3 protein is CASSLAGGPYNEQFF. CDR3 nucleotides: TGTGCCAGTAGTCTAGCGGGAGGCCCCTACAATGAGCAGTTCTTC. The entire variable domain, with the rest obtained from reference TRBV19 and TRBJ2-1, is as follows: DGGITQSPKYLFRKEGQNVTLSCEQNLNHDAMYWYRQDPGQGLRLIYYSQIVNDFQKGDIAEGYSVSREKKESFPLTVTSAQKNPTAFYLCASSLAGGPYNEQFFGPGTRLTVL.

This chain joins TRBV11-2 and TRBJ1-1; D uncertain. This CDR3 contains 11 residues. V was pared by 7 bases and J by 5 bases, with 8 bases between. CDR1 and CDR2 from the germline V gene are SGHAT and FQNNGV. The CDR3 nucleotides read TGTGCCAGCACTCGGTCTACTGAAGCTTTCTTT. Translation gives CASTRSTEAFF.

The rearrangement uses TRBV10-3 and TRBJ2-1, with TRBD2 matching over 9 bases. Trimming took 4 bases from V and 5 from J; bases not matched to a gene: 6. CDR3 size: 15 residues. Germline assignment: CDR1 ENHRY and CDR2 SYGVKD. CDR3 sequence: CAISVGLAPNNEQFF. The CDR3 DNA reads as TGTGCCATCAGTGTGGGACTAGCTCCCAACAATGAGCAGTTCTTC.

The DNA for the CDR3 is TGTGCCAGCAGCCTAGCTAAGCCGGACAGCACTGAAGCTTTCTTT. It is translated as CASSLAKPDSTEAFF. The chain couples TRBV4-2 to TRBJ1-1; D might be TRBD1 (6 bases). This CDR3 comprises 15 residues. The germline CDR1 and CDR2 sequences are LGHNA and YNFKEQ. Trimming took 4 bases from V and 4 from J, leaving 16 bases between them.

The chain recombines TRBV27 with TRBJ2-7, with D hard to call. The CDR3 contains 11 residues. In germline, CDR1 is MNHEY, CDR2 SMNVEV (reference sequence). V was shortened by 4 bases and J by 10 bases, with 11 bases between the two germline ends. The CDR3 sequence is CASSSGQDQYF. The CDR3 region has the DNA TGTGCCAGCAGTTCCGGGCAGGACCAGTACTTC.

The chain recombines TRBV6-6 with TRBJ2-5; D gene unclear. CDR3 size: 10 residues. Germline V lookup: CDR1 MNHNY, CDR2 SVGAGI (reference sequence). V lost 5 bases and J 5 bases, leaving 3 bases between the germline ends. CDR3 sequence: CASSGETQYF. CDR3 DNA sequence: TGTGCCAGCAGTGGGGAGACCCAGTACTTC.

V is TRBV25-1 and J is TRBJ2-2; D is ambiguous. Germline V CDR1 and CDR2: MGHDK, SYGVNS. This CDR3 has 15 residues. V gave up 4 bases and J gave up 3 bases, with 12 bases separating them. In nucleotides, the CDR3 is TGTGCCAGCAGTGCGGCCCAGTTGGACACCGGGGAGCTGTTTTTT. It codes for CASSAAQLDTGELFF.

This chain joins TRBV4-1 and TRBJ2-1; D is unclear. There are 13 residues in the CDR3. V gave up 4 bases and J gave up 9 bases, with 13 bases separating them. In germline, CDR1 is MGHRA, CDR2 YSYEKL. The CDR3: CASSPALGGEQFF. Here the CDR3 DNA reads TGCGCCAGCAGCCCCGCCCTGGGCGGTGAGCAGTTCTTC.

The CDR3 is CASSLLAGGLREQFF. In DNA form, the CDR3 reads TGTGCCAGCAGCCTACTAGCGGGAGGGCTAAGGGAGCAGTTCTTC. J is TRBJ2-1 and V is TRBV9; TRBD2 matches 13 bases. This CDR3 is built from 15 residues. V was pared by 4 bases and J by 10 bases, with 8 bases of the junction left unmatched. Looked up from germline, CDR1 is SGDLS and CDR2 is YYNGEE.

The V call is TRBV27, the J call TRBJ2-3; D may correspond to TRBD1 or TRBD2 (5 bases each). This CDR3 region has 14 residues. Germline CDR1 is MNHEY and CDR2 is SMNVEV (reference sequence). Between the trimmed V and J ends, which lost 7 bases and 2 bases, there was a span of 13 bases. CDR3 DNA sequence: TGTGCCAGCAACCTCAGGGACCCCACAGATACGCAGTATTTT. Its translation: CASNLRDPTDTQYF.

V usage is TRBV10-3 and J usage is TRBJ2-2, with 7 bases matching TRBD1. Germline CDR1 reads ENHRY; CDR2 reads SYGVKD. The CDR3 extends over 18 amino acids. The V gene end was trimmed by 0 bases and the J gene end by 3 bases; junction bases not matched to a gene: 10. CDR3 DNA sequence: TGTGCCATCAGTGAGTCGACCTTCGGGACAGTTTACACCGGGGAGCTGTTTTTT. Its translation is CAISESTFGTVYTGELFF.

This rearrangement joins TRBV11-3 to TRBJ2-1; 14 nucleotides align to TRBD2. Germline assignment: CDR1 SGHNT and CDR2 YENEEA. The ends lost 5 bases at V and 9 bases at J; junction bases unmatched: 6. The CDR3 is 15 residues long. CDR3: CASSDRLAGGGEQFF. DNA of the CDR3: TGTGCCAGCAGCGATCGACTAGCGGGAGGGGGTGAGCAGTTCTTC.

The CDR3 spells CASSLSGVEQGEPDTQYF. The DNA for the CDR3 is TGTGCCAGCAGTTTATCCGGGGTTGAACAGGGGGAGCCAGATACGCAGTATTTT. The V call is TRBV27, the J call TRBJ2-3, with 8 bases fitting TRBD1. CDR1 and CDR2 from the germline V gene are MNHEY and SMNVEV (reference sequence). CDR3 length equals 18 residues. Germline trimming cut 0 bases from V and 4 bases from J; bases unmatched to any gene: 12.

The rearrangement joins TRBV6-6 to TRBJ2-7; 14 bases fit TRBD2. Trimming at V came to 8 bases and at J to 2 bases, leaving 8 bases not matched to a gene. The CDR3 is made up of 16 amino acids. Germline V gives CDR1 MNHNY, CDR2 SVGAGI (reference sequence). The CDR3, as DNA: TGTGCCAGCGGGACTAGCGGGAGATGGAGGGCCTACGAGCAGTACTTC. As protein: CASGTSGRWRAYEQYF.

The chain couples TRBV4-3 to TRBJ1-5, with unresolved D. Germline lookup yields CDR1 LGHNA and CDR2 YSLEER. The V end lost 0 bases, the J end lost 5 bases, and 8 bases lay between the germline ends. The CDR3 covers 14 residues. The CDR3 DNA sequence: TGCGCCAGCAGCCAAGACGGTGGGCATCAGCCCCAGCATTTT. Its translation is CASSQDGGHQPQHF.

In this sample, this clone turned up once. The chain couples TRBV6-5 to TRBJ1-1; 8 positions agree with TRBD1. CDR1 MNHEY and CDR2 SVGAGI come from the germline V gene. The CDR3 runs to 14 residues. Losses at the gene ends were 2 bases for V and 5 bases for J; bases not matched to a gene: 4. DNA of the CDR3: TGTGCCAGCAGTTACACGGACAGGGAGACTGAAGCTTTCTTT. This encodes CASSYTDRETEAFF.

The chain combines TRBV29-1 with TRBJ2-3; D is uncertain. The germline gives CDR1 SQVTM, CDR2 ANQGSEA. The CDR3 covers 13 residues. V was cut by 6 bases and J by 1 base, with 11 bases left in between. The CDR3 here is CSVSPPGTDTQYF. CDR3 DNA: TGCAGCGTGAGCCCCCCTGGCACAGATACGCAGTATTTT.

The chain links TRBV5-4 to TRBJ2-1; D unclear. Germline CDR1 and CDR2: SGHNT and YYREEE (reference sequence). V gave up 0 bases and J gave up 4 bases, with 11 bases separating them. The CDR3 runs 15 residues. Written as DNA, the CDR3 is TGTGCCAGCAGCTTGGGCTGGGTCCAGTACAATGAGCAGTTCTTC. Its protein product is CASSLGWVQYNEQFF.